A selection of T cell receptor beta chains follows, all from one sample in a study of response to subunit inactivated influenza vaccine. TCRdb called the RT-PCR reads again in MiXCR, with one record for every CDR3 protein. The data contain about 780,000 distinct CDR3 sequences, around 20% of them singletons. Source: PBMCs from blood, taken more than 4 days after vaccination. Receptors were obtained from a middle-aged man who received an inactivated influenza vaccine. Each CDR3 is given with its conserved first and last residue. Each record gives: D gene, V gene, CDR3 protein. A D gene is named only where the DNA matches it firmly.

TRBD1,TRBV29-1,CSVAGGGNTIYF
TRBD2,TRBV2,CASSGEREPDTQYF
-,TRBV7-2,CASSLMVARTEAFF
-,TRBV12-3/TRBV12-4,CASSPTFSEQFF
TRBD1,TRBV25-1,CASSRDSGGRNIQYF
TRBD1,TRBV20-1,CSAPQTGEQAQFF
-,TRBV28,CASSLWAETQYF
-,TRBV12-3/TRBV12-4,CASSLRRPKVDTQYF
-,TRBV12-3/TRBV12-4,CASSGDNYGNQPQHF
-,TRBV28,CASSPSLRDGYTF